Sequencing of this T cell receptor (gamma chain) was carried out in a study of intestinal T cells in coeliac disease (dated by TCRdb to about 2020). For the wider study: In the TRG cohort, the mean age of coeliac patients was around 17 years compared with approximately 57 years for controls, so the coeliac patients were much younger than the controls. The TCR-delta (TRD) cohort comprised duodenal biopsies from 11 coeliac disease patients and 11 non-coeliac controls. A second, larger TCR-gamma (TRG) cohort comprised duodenal biopsies from roughly 31 coeliac disease patients and under 25 non-coeliac controls. Results the study describes overall, beyond this receptor: There was no way to tell repeated CDR3 amino acid sequences apart from PCR duplicates. TRG clustering correctly classified most of the 54 biopsies (roughly 94%), with a reported leave-one-out accuracy of roughly 90%. In training, clustering based on TRD kmers put every one of the 22 biopsies in the right class, and the leave-one-out accuracy was reported as 91%. Age was significantly different between the coeliac and control groups, but splitting the analysis by age did not give a significant classification. FFPE-derived DNA was found to be relatively degraded, and loss of a proportion of TCR sequences in each sample was likely caused by this degradation.

The method was multiplex PCR. Sequencing took place on an Ion Torrent PGM. TRG repertoires were amplified from around 200 ng of biopsy DNA with the LymphoTrack kit, in which Illumina adapters are carried by the primers. TRG amplicons were purified with AMPure XP beads, quantified on a 2100 Bioanalyzer, and pooled equimolarly. An Ion PGM instrument was used to sequence the TRG libraries. In the paper's pipeline: Using FastX, any read was removed if more than 10% of its nucleotides had quality scores below the third quartile calculated per patient. Alignment of reads was performed with IMGT/HighV-QUEST so that V, D and J genes were assigned, CDR3 regions were identified and functionality was assessed. Sequences were converted to amino acids, and every sequence predicted to be non-functional was removed. CDR3s were split into kmers with and without positional annotation, PCA was performed on kmer frequencies, and samples were clustered using all 1023 combinations of PCs 1-10. Classification was validated by leave-one-out cross-validation, re-optimising parameters on the remaining samples each time. Shannon diversity was calculated using the vegan R package from repeated random subsamples equal to the lowest read count. Clonotypes were called again by TCRdb from the public reads via CATT, and duplicate nucleotide sequences were then merged into one entry. The V and J calls were determined by TCRdb, not by the authors. In all, the sample holds 350 to 400 gamma-chain clones, and about 55% of those were seen once. The biggest ten clones account for less than 35% of the sample.

Comments on this clone: Its antigen has not been determined. No per-base quality is available; no much larger clone lies one base away.

For each case, genomic DNA was isolated from ten 5-um FFPE scrolls with the QIAamp DNA FFPE tissue kit. Classification of coeliac disease based on the TCR repertoire was tested using fully anonymised formalin-fixed paraffin-embedded duodenal biopsies that were surplus to diagnostic needs. Taken from cysteine to phenylalanine, the CDR3 has 12 residues. Only CDR3 DNA is held: 36 bases, read in frame from base 1. The germline V end is reduced by 8 bases and the J end by 12 bases; junction bases left unmatched: 14. The clonotype comes from a human donor with celiac disease. Recombination linked TRGV10 to TRGJ1 or TRGJ2. TRGV10 is an open reading frame whose function is uncertain. The sample was a duodenal biopsy. DNA sequence: TGTGCTGCGTGGGATTCAATTATAATGAAACTCTTT. Its protein product is CAAWDSIIMKLF.